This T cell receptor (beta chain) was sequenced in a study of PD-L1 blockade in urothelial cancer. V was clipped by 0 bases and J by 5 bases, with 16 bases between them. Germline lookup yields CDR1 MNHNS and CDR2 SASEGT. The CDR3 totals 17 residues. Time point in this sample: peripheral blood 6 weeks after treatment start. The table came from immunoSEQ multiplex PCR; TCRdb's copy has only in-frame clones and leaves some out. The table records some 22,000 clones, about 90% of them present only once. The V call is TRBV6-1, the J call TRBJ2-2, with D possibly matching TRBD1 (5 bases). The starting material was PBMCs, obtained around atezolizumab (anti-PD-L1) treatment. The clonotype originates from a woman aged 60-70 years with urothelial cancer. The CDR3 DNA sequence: TGTGCCAGCAGTGAAGCGTTAGGGGCCCATGGGACCGGGGAGCTGTTTTTT. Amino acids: CASSEALGAHGTGELFF.